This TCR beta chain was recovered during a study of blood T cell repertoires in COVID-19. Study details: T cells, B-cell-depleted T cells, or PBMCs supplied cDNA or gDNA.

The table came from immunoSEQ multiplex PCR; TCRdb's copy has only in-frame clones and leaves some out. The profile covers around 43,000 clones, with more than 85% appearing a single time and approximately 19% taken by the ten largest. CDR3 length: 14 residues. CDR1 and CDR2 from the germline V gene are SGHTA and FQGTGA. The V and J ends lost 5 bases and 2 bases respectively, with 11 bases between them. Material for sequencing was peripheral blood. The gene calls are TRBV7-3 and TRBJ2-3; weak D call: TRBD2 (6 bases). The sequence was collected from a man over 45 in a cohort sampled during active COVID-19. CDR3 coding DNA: TGTGCCAGCAGCGAGGGCGGGAACACAGATACGCAGTATTTT. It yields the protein CASSEGGNTDTQYF.